This is a list of T cell receptor beta chains from one sample in a study of blood T cells in healthy people across ages. A single record per CDR3 protein comes from TCRdb applying MiXCR to the 5' RACE reads. The sample contains some 700,000 distinct CDR3 sequences, 43% of which appear only once. The sequenced sample was blood. Source of these receptors: an older woman in good health. The CDR3 runs from the conserved cysteine through the conserved F or W. Fields, in order: clone size, D gene, J gene, V gene, CDR3 protein, CDR3 DNA. A D gene is named only where the DNA matches it firmly. Part of the rows lack a size; the others show once, few, many or a class for expanded clones.

size: .
D: .
J: TRBJ2-7
V: TRBV12-5
CDR3: CASGSGNQETQYF
DNA: TGTGCTAGTGGTTCGGGTAATCAAGAGACTCAGTACTTC

size: .
D: TRBD2
J: TRBJ2-1
V: TRBV24-1
CDR3: CATSDPPGAGGRSEQFF
DNA: TGTGCCACCAGTGACCCGCCGGGTGCGGGGGGCCGTTCTGAGCAGTTCTTC

size: .
D: TRBD2
J: TRBJ2-7
V: TRBV5-1
CDR3: CASSLGLLATSYNEQYF
DNA: TGCGCCAGCAGCTTGGGGTTACTAGCGACCTCCTACAATGAGCAGTACTTC

size: .
D: TRBD1
J: TRBJ1-2
V: TRBV12-3/TRBV12-4
CDR3: CASSLVAGGFANYGYTF
DNA: TGTGCCAGCAGTTTAGTAGCAGGGGGTTTCGCTAACTATGGCTACACCTTC

size: .
D: TRBD1
J: TRBJ2-1
V: TRBV25-1
CDR3: CASGRTGGRNEQFF
DNA: TGTGCCAGCGGAAGGACAGGGGGACGTAATGAGCAGTTCTTC

size: .
D: .
J: TRBJ2-3
V: TRBV7-3
CDR3: CACGKGHTDTQYF
DNA: TGTGCCTGCGGTAAGGGCCACACAGATACGCAGTATTTT

size: .
D: TRBD2
J: TRBJ2-3
V: TRBV7-3
CDR3: CASSPERAGDSDTQYF
DNA: TGTGCCAGCAGCCCGGAGAGGGCGGGGGACTCAGATACGCAGTATTTT

size: many
D: TRBD1
J: TRBJ2-7
V: TRBV27
CDR3: CASRPGTGGNYEQYF
DNA: TGTGCCAGCAGACCGGGGACAGGGGGCAATTACGAGCAGTACTTC

size: .
D: TRBD1
J: TRBJ2-5
V: TRBV5-4
CDR3: CASSPGTGGGQETQYF
DNA: TGTGCCAGCAGCCCGGGGACAGGGGGCGGCCAAGAGACCCAGTACTTC

size: .
D: .
J: TRBJ2-3
V: TRBV11-2
CDR3: CASSSCTSTDTQYF
DNA: TGTGCCAGCAGCTCCTGTACTAGCACAGATACGCAGTATTTT

size: .
D: .
J: TRBJ2-2
V: TRBV3-1
CDR3: CASSQVGTGELFF
DNA: TGTGCCAGCAGCCAAGTCGGAACCGGGGAGCTGTTTTTT

size: .
D: .
J: TRBJ2-3
V: TRBV20-1
CDR3: CSATGRPADTQYF
DNA: TGCAGTGCCACGGGGCGGCCAGCAGATACGCAGTATTTT

size: many
D: .
J: TRBJ2-7
V: TRBV2
CDR3: CASSEEGSSYEQYF
DNA: TGTGCCAGCAGCGAGGAGGGGTCTTCCTACGAGCAGTACTTC

size: .
D: TRBD1
J: TRBJ2-4
V: TRBV12-3/TRBV12-4
CDR3: CASSSEGQVKNIQYF
DNA: TGTGCCAGCAGCTCAGAAGGACAGGTCAAAAACATTCAGTACTTC

size: few
D: .
J: TRBJ2-7
V: TRBV6-1
CDR3: CASDPDGRDFKGSYEQYF
DNA: TGTGCCAGCGATCCCGACGGCAGGGATTTCAAGGGGTCCTACGAGCAGTACTTT

size: once
D: TRBD2
J: TRBJ2-7
V: TRBV30
CDR3: CAWSRGSGIYNEQYF
DNA: TGTGCCTGGAGTCGGGGTAGCGGGATTTACAATGAGCAGTACTTC

size: .
D: TRBD2
J: TRBJ2-2
V: TRBV28
CDR3: CASSLTRGLSGELFF
DNA: TGTGCCAGCAGTCTAACGAGGGGACTAAGCGGGGAGCTGTTTTTT

size: .
D: .
J: TRBJ2-7
V: TRBV28
CDR3: CASSPWGGGYEQYF
DNA: TGTGCCAGCAGTCCCTGGGGAGGGGGCTACGAGCAGTACTTC

size: .
D: .
J: TRBJ1-1
V: TRBV11-2
CDR3: CASSLNENTEAFF
DNA: TGTGCCAGCAGCTTGAACGAGAACACTGAAGCTTTCTTT

size: .
D: .
J: TRBJ1-4
V: TRBV12-3/TRBV12-4
CDR3: CASSSNGNEKLFF
DNA: TGTGCCAGCAGTTCAAATGGGAATGAAAAACTGTTTTTT

size: .
D: .
J: TRBJ1-1
V: TRBV7-8
CDR3: CASGRQANTEAFF
DNA: TGTGCCAGCGGGCGACAGGCGAACACTGAAGCTTTCTTT

size: .
D: .
J: TRBJ2-4
V: TRBV4-1
CDR3: CASSQESWAKNIQYF
DNA: TGCGCCAGCAGCCAAGAGTCGTGGGCCAAAAACATTCAGTACTTC

size: .
D: TRBD2
J: TRBJ2-1
V: TRBV7-9
CDR3: CASSTWGLAGDYNEQFF
DNA: TGTGCCAGCAGCACTTGGGGACTAGCGGGGGATTACAATGAGCAGTTCTTC

size: .
D: .
J: TRBJ2-2
V: TRBV4-3
CDR3: CASSQYLGATGELFF
DNA: TGCGCCAGCAGCCAATACCTCGGTGCCACCGGGGAGCTGTTTTTT

size: few
D: TRBD1
J: TRBJ2-7
V: TRBV10-3
CDR3: CAISESPGTGSEQYF
DNA: TGTGCCATCAGTGAGTCTCCGGGGACAGGGTCCGAGCAGTACTTC

size: .
D: .
J: TRBJ2-7
V: TRBV18
CDR3: CASSPPTALASFHEQYF
DNA: TGTGCCAGCTCACCACCCACAGCCCTCGCCTCTTTTCATGAGCAGTACTTC

size: few
D: TRBD2
J: TRBJ2-1
V: TRBV20-1
CDR3: CSARVASGGGEQFF
DNA: TGCAGTGCTAGAGTGGCTAGCGGGGGCGGTGAGCAGTTCTTC

size: few
D: .
J: TRBJ2-5
V: TRBV7-7
CDR3: CASSLEPTGETQYF
DNA: TGTGCTAGCAGCTTAGAGCCTACTGGAGAGACCCAGTACTTC

size: .
D: TRBD2
J: TRBJ2-5
V: TRBV20-1
CDR3: CSAASGSQETQYF
DNA: TGCAGTGCGGCGAGCGGGAGCCAAGAGACCCAGTACTTC

size: few
D: .
J: TRBJ1-1
V: TRBV10-3
CDR3: CAITETRNTEAFF
DNA: TGTGCCATTACGGAGACACGTAACACTGAAGCTTTCTTT

size: few
D: TRBD1
J: TRBJ1-2
V: TRBV20-1
CDR3: CSARGTGKANYGYTF
DNA: TGCAGTGCTAGGGGGACAGGGAAAGCTAACTATGGCTACACCTTC

size: many
D: .
J: TRBJ2-1
V: TRBV7-3
CDR3: CASRQSSYNEQFF
DNA: TGTGCCAGCCGGCAGAGCTCCTACAATGAGCAGTTCTTC

size: few
D: .
J: TRBJ1-1
V: TRBV7-2
CDR3: CASSSSSWGEAFF
DNA: TGTGCCAGCAGCTCCAGTTCCTGGGGAGAGGCTTTCTTT

size: few
D: .
J: TRBJ2-1
V: TRBV25-1
CDR3: CASSDRGSAYNEQFF
DNA: TGTGCCAGCAGTGACAGAGGTTCAGCCTACAATGAGCAGTTCTTC

size: many
D: TRBD2
J: TRBJ2-5
V: TRBV29-1
CDR3: CSVGDYSQETQYF
DNA: TGCAGCGTTGGGGACTACAGTCAAGAGACCCAGTACTTC

size: many
D: TRBD2
J: TRBJ2-7
V: TRBV11-2
CDR3: CASSSSLGGGDYEQYF
DNA: TGTGCCAGCAGCTCCTCCCTCGGGGGGGGGGATTACGAGCAGTACTTC

size: .
D: .
J: TRBJ1-2
V: TRBV7-8
CDR3: CASSLVTVPIGGYTF
DNA: TGTGCCAGCAGCTTAGTAACCGTCCCAATCGGTGGCTACACCTTC

size: few
D: TRBD1
J: TRBJ2-5
V: TRBV3-1
CDR3: CASSLSPGQGKKETQYF
DNA: TGTGCCAGCAGTCTCTCCCCGGGACAGGGAAAAAAAGAGACCCAGTACTTC

size: .
D: .
J: TRBJ2-1
V: TRBV7-2
CDR3: CASSRQKDLRMFF
DNA: TGTGCCAGCAGCAGACAGAAGGACCTCCGCATGTTCTTC

size: few
D: TRBD2
J: TRBJ2-7
V: TRBV12-3/TRBV12-4
CDR3: CASSPGGGDEQYF
DNA: TGTGCCAGCAGCCCCGGGGGAGGGGACGAGCAGTACTTC